This T cell receptor beta chain was found in a study of blood T cell repertoires in COVID-19. Trimming left V 7 bases short and J 0 bases short, with 10 bases between. This CDR3 is 14 amino acids long. Method: immunoSEQ multiplex PCR; TCRdb's copy keeps in-frame clones and lacks some. Of approximately 220,000 clones listed, approximately 84% are singletons. The TCR comes from a woman aged 55-70 years with acute or convalescent COVID-19. V and J are TRBV5-3 and TRBJ1-4; tentatively, D is TRBD1 (6 bases). TRBV5-3 belongs to the ORF category, with a function that is uncertain. Specimen: peripheral blood. In DNA form, the CDR3 reads TGTGCCAGACCACAGGGCCCAACTAATGAAAAACTGTTTTTT. This gives the protein CARPQGPTNEKLFF.